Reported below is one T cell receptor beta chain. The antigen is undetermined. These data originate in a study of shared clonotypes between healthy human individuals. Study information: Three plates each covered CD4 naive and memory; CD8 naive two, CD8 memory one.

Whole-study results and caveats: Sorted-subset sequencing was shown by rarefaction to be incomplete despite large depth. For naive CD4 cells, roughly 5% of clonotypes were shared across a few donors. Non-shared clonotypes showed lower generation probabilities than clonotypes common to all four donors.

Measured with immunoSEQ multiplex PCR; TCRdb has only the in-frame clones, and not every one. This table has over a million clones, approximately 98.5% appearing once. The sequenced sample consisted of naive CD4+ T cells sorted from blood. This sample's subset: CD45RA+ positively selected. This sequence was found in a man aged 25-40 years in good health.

The CDR3 sequence is CASSYSASTNYGYTF. CDR3 nucleotide sequence: TGTGCCAGCAGTTACAGTGCCTCTACTAACTATGGCTACACCTTC. The chain is built from TRBV28 and TRBJ1-2, with D unclear. Trimming shortened V by 4 bases and J by 0 bases, and 12 bases separated the two germline ends. The CDR3 totals 15 residues. Germline CDR1 reads MDHEN; CDR2 reads SYDVKM.